This T cell receptor beta chain originates from a study of blood T cells in healthy people across ages. Points from the study as a whole: Diversity estimated from one million T cells was considered an underestimate.

PCR was performed a second time for about 6 to 12 cycles using a sample-barcoded 5' primer and a J-beta primer mix. In TCRdb, the 5' RACE reads were re-called with MiXCR into one record per CDR3 protein. The sample shows hundreds of thousands of distinct CDR3 sequences, about 28% of them seen only once. This clonotype showed up many times. What it binds is unknown. Germline loops: CDR1 SGHTA, CDR2 FQGNSA. This CDR3 region has 17 residues. The V gene end was trimmed by 5 bases and the J gene end by 4 bases; junction bases not matched to a gene: 11. The origin of this receptor is a woman older than 75 in good health. The genes are TRBV7-2 and TRBJ1-5, with 10 bases matching TRBD1. Source material: blood. The CDR3 loop reads CASSPNADRGRNQPQHF. DNA for the CDR3: TGTGCCAGCAGCCCCAACGCCGACAGGGGGCGAAATCAGCCCCAGCATTTT.